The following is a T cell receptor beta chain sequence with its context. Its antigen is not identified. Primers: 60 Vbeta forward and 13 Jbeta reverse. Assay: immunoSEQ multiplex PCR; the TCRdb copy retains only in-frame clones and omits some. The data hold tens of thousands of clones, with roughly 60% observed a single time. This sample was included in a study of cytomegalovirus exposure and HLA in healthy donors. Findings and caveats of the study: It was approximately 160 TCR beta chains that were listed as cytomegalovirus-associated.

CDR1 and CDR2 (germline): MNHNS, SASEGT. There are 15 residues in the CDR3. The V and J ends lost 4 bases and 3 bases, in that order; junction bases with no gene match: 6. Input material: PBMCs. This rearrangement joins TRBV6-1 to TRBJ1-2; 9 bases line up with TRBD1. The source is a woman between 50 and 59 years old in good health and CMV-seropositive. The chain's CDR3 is CASSGTGQGYYGYTF. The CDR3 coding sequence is TGTGCCAGCAGTGGGACGGGACAGGGATACTATGGCTACACCTTC.